The present TCR beta chain was sequenced within a study of brain metastases from non-small cell lung cancer (dated by TCRdb to about 2019). About the full investigation: The study profiled the immune microenvironment of paired resected primary tumors and brain metastases taken from patients with non-small-cell lung cancer.

The cysteine opens and the phenylalanine closes a CDR3 of 15 amino acids. Here the CDR3 DNA is all that survives: 45 bases in frame from base 1. CDR1 and CDR2 are drawn from the germline V gene: SGHRS, YFSETQ. From V the trimming removes 4 bases and from J it removes 7 bases, while the gene matches leave 11 bases of the junction unaccounted for. A cohort of about 39 patients with surgically resected non-small-cell lung cancer, for whom both primary tumor and brain metastasis specimens were available, was included. Turning to this clone: Its antigen remains undetermined. The input lacks base qualities; no much larger clone sits a single base away.

Libraries were prepared through the immunoSEQ multiplex PCR assay. T-cell receptor beta chain repertoire sequencing was performed alongside a 770-gene immune expression panel. The immuneACCESS repertoire file appears here via TCRdb, limited to in-frame rearrangements. These files lack a portion of the clones; in checked studies, under half of the deficit traces to unresolved V genes, and the cause of the others is not known. The sample includes about 2,000 clones, with about 85% observed a single time. The ten top clones hold approximately 10% of the sample. The source material was tumor-adjacent normal tissue. This TCR came from a donor at least 40 years old with non-small cell lung cancer. The rearranged segments are TRBV5-1 and TRBJ2-1; the central 7 bases match TRBD2. CDR3 sequence: CASSREVNLYNEQFF. The DNA sequence reads TGCGCCAGCAGCCGGGAGGTGAACCTCTATAATGAGCAGTTCTTC.